Listed here is a single T cell receptor beta chain. Its target antigen remains unknown. Base qualities are not provided; no much larger clone lies one nucleotide away. The data are from a study of PD-L1 blockade in urothelial cancer (dated by TCRdb to about 2017). About the study as a whole: Every patient began therapy in about 2014 and was given atezolizumab 1,200 mg intravenously every 3 weeks. About 90% of the roughly 29 patients were identified as males with urothelial cancer of bladder origin, and a prior smoking history was reported by 18 of 29 patients. Patients had an ECOG performance status of 0 or 1 and had received between 0 and 3 prior chemotherapy regimens. Blood samples were analyzed 3 weeks after the start of treatment (second dose) and 6 weeks after the start of treatment. Blood samples gave a median of 141,255 T cells and 77,000 or so unique TCRs, with a median clonality of approximately 0.08. Somatic, immune and clinical correlates of response to PD-L1 blockade with atezolizumab in urothelial cancer were the focus of an exploratory multi-omic analysis. Pretreatment tumor samples and matched peripheral blood, collected serially before and after atezolizumab treatment, underwent TCR sequencing. Progression-free survival longer than 6 months counted as durable clinical benefit, and TCR features were additionally tested against both progression-free and overall survival. Whole exome sequencing and RNA sequencing of pretreatment tumors were performed alongside TCR sequencing in the same patients. Durable clinical benefit was achieved by nine patients and was not achieved by 20 patients. Some 29 patients had pretreatment blood TCR-seq, some 25 had at least one posttreatment blood collection, and some 25 had tumor TCR-seq. What the study reported, not specific to this receptor: Greater expansion of tumor-associated TCR clones in peripheral blood 3 weeks after the start of treatment was observed in patients with durable benefit (n of about 20, p = 0.022). Improved progression-free and overall survival was associated with having pretreatment peripheral blood TCR clonality below the median. Small sample size (n ≈ 28) and many exploratory analyses mean the results are intended to be hypothesis-generating.

Each PCR received spiked-in synthetic TCR analog templates so that absolute template abundance could be estimated from read counts. The immunoSEQ assay was used to amplify TCRbeta CDR3 regions from genomic DNA with bias-controlled V and J gene primers. Sequencing of rearranged TCRbeta segments was performed at approximately 20X coverage. The published analysis was carried out like this. Sequencing errors were corrected by clustering and CDR3s were annotated against IMGT to assign V, D and J genes. Downstream analyses used only productive TCRbeta rearrangements, leaving out any out-of-frame or stop-codon sequences. To compute clonality, Shannon entropy was normalized by the log of the number of unique productive sequences and then subtracted from one. Fisher's exact test with Benjamini-Hochberg correction, at a threshold of adjusted p below 0.01, was used to find clones that differed between time points or between blood and tumor. In its TCRdb copy, this immuneACCESS table keeps in-frame sequences only and misses some clones. Where compared with another copy, unresolved V genes explain less than half of these, and the others have no known cause. V, J and clone size reflect that table, while D and trimming were determined from the DNA. Present in this sample are approximately 80,000 clones, about four fifths of which were seen just once. Over 7.5% of the sample comes from the top ten.

The cohort comprised nearly 30 patients with locally advanced or metastatic urothelial carcinoma treated at Memorial Sloan Kettering on a trial protocol. Peripheral blood mononuclear cells were collected pretreatment and during treatment, with between 1 and 8 total time points per patient. The Qiagen DNeasy Blood extraction kit was used to purify genomic DNA from total PBMCs and from tumor samples. PBMCs were collected pretreatment and during treatment, and were isolated and stored as previously described. Inclusive of the bounding cysteine and phenylalanine, the CDR3 is 14 residues long. Just the 42-base CDR3 DNA is kept, in frame starting at base 1. Trimming leaves V shorter by 1 base and J shorter by 3 bases, with the junction holding 5 bases beyond the gene matches. CDR1 and CDR2 (GTSNPN, SVGIG) derive from the germline V gene (reference sequence).

The source is a man in his sixties or seventies with urothelial cancer. The rearranged segments are TRBV30 and TRBJ2-7; 8 bases in the junction line up with TRBD2. Sequencing used PBMCs, obtained around atezolizumab (anti-PD-L1) treatment. The sequenced DNA: TGTGCCTGGAGTGCCGGGCTAGCGGGCTACGAGCAGTACTTC. It translates to CAWSAGLAGYEQYF.